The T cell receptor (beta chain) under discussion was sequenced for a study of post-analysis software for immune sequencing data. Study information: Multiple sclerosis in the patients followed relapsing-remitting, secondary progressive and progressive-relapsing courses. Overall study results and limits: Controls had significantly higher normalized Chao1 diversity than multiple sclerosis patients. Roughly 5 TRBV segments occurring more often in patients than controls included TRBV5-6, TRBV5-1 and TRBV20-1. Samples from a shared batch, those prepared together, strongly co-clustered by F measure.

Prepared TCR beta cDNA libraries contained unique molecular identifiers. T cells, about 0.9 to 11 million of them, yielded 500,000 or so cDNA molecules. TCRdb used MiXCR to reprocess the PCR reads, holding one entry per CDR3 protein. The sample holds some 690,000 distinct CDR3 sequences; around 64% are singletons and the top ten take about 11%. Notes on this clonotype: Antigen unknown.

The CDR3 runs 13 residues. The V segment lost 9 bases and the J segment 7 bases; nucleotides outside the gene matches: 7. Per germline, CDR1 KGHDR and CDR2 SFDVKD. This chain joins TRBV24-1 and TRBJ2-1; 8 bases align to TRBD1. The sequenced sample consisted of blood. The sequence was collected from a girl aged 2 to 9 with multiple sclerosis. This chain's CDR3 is CATAPGGYNEQFF. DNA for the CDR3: TGTGCCACCGCCCCAGGGGGCTATAATGAGCAGTTCTTC.